The 15 T cell receptor beta chains below come from one sample, sequenced in a study of glioma-infiltrating T cells. The iRepertoire nested amplicon-rescue multiplex PCR amplified TCR alpha and beta CDR3s from RNA. Using its own MiXCR run on the multiplex PCR reads, TCRdb lists one record per CDR3 protein. The sample lists 300,000 to 450,000 distinct CDR3 sequences, more than 35% seen once, with about 12% in the top ten. The specimen sequenced was glioma tissue, nonneoplastic brain tissue, or PBMCs (not recorded which). The origin of the receptors is a human donor with low-grade glioma or glioblastoma, undergoing nonglioma brain surgery, or in good health (not recorded which).

The table lists this clonotype with a few counts. This chain links TRBV27 with TRBJ2-7, with D perhaps matching TRBD2 (5 bases). Germline CDR1 is MNHEY and CDR2 is SMNVEV (reference sequence). There are 15 residues in the CDR3. V lost 2 bases to trimming and J lost 3 bases, with 14 bases between them. CDR3 in DNA: TGTGCCAGCAGTTTACCGAGGGCCGGGAACTACGAGCAGTACTTC. It yields the protein CASSLPRAGNYEQYF.

Concerning this clonotype: A read error may account for a junction end that differs from germline. The CDR3 sequence: CVSSYSRDRAYEQYF. The DNA of the CDR3 is TGTGTCAGCAGTTACTCTCGAGACCGAGCCTACGAGCAGTACTTC. This sequence joins TRBV6-6 and TRBJ2-7; D not resolved. The germline CDR1 and CDR2 sequences are MNHNY and SVGAGI (reference sequence). The CDR3 length is 15 residues.

Note on this clonotype: One junction end disagrees with the germline gene, perhaps due to a read error. The chain employs TRBV27 and TRBJ2-1; the D is unclear. Germline lookup yields CDR1 MNHEY and CDR2 SMNVEV (reference sequence). This CDR3 contains 12 residues. CDR3 nucleotide sequence: TGTGCCACCAGTGGTGCCTACAATGAGCAGCTCTTC. Its protein is CATSGAYNEQLF.

This clonotype has at least ten counts. The chain couples TRBV15 to TRBJ1-6; no definite D call. Germline lookup yields CDR1 LNHNV and CDR2 YYDKDF (reference sequence). CDR3 length equals 16 residues. Trimming removed 0 bases from V and 10 bases from J, with 16 bases in between. The CDR3 here is CATSRDPVILGSPLHF. CDR3 DNA sequence: TGTGCCACCAGCAGAGATCCGGTTATACTGGGCTCACCCCTCCACTTT.

Here the CDR3 DNA reads TGCAGTGCTCTACCCCCCGGGATTCGAGAAAAACTGTTTTTT. Translation: CSALPPGIREKLFF. The chain couples TRBV20-1 to TRBJ1-4; D gene ambiguous. This CDR3 spans 14 amino acids. Germline CDR1 is DFQATT and CDR2 is SNEGSKA (reference sequence). The V and J ends lost 5 bases and 8 bases respectively, with 18 bases between them.

The V gene is TRBV7-2, the J gene TRBJ1-2; no definite D call. The CDR3 loop spans 15 amino acids. V was shortened by 1 base and J by 4 bases, with 13 bases between the two germline ends. Germline V gene sequence: CDR1 SGHTA, CDR2 FQGNSA. CDR3 residues: CASSLGRPRGYGYTF. CDR3 DNA sequence: TGTGCCAGCAGCTTAGGCAGGCCCCGGGGCTATGGCTACACCTTC.

A word on this clonotype: The CDR3 does not end in the conserved phenylalanine or tryptophan, so this is likely a read error. The chain joins TRBV20-1 to TRBJ2-7; TRBD2 aligns across 10 bases. Germline V gene sequence: CDR1 DFQATT, CDR2 SNEGSKA (reference sequence). The CDR3 consists of 13 residues. After removal of 7 bases from V and 6 bases from J, the junction contained 9 bases not matched to a gene. The DNA of the CDR3 is TGCAGTGTAGCGGGAGGTGTATGGCTCGAGCAGTACCTC. Protein product: CSVAGGVWLEQYL.

In regard to this clonotype: A single base separates this from a much larger clone, so it may be a read error. The V call is TRBV6-2 or TRBV6-3, the J call TRBJ2-3, with 7 bases that match TRBD2. The CDR3 totals 17 residues. The V gene's germline CDR1 is MNHEY and CDR2 SVGEGT. CDR3 nucleotide sequence: TGTGCCAGCAGTTACTCCTTCTCTAGCGGTCAAGCAGATACGAAGTATTTT. Its protein is CASSYSFSSGQADTKYF.

The CDR3 reads CASTSEYYEQYF. DNA of the CDR3: TGTGCCAGCACGTCGGAATACTACGAGCAGTACTTC. The J gene is TRBJ2-7, the V gene TRBV7-6; D ambiguous. The CDR3 contains 12 residues. Trimming took 7 bases from V and 3 from J, leaving 10 bases between them. Looked up from germline, CDR1 is SGHVS and CDR2 is FNYEAQ.

Details on this clonotype: Without the conserved terminal phenylalanine or tryptophan, this CDR3 likely stems from a read error. This chain links TRBV27 with TRBJ2-1; TRBD2 aligns across 7 bases. Germline CDR1 is MNHEY and CDR2 is SMNVEV (reference sequence). CDR3 length: 16 amino acids. Losses at the gene ends were 6 bases for V and 4 bases for J; bases not matched to a gene: 12. The CDR3 here is CASRGTGFGGYNEQFS. The CDR3 bases are TGTGCCAGCAGAGGGACTGGCTTCGGGGGGTACAATGAGCAGTTCTCT.

About this clonotype: The CDR3 ends on some other residue instead of the conserved phenylalanine or tryptophan, so this is likely a read error. The chain has TRBV28 and TRBJ2-7, with TRBD2 identical over 10 bases. The CDR3 extends over 16 amino acids. The germline V gene has CDR1 MDHEN and CDR2 SYDVKM. With 5 bases clipped from V and 0 bases from J, the junction kept 7 bases outside the gene matches. This CDR3 is CASSPGLAEISYEQYY. The CDR3 DNA reads TGTGCCAGCAGTCCCGGACTAGCGGAGATCTCCTACGAGCAGTACTAC.

On this clonotype: This may stem from a read error, because a much larger clone lies one nucleotide away. DNA for the CDR3: TGCGGTGCTCTGAGGACAGGGGTGCTAGGCTACACCTTC. Translating gives CGALRTGVLGYTF. V is TRBV20-1 and J is TRBJ1-2; 9 bases align to TRBD1. Germline CDR1 reads DFQATT; CDR2 reads SNEGSKA (reference sequence). The CDR3 runs 13 residues.

As regards this clonotype: A much larger clone differs by one base, so this may be a read error. The genes are TRBV6-2 or TRBV6-3 and TRBJ2-7, with D perhaps being TRBD1 or TRBD2 (5 bases each). There are 12 residues in the CDR3. Per the germline V gene, CDR1 is MNHEY and CDR2 is SVGEGT. The CDR3 DNA reads TGTGCCAGCAGTCAAGGGGACCGCTTTAGGGTCTTC. Its translation is CASSQGDRFRVF.

This clonotype was detected many times. This rearrangement joins TRBV28 to TRBJ1-2; D remains ambiguous. CDR3 length: 12 amino acids. Trimming removed 4 bases from V and 8 bases from J, with 11 bases in between. CDR1 MDHEN and CDR2 SYDVKM come from the germline V gene. In nucleotides, the CDR3 is TGTGCCAGCAGTTACACCCCTACAGGCTACACCTTC. It encodes CASSYTPTGYTF.

This clonotype was recorded many times. The chain carries TRBV7-2 and TRBJ2-7, with TRBD1 matching over 7 bases. Germline CDR1 reads SGHTA; CDR2 reads FQGNSA. The length of the CDR3 is 13 residues. After removal of 5 bases from V and 4 bases from J, the junction contained 5 bases not matched to a gene. In DNA form, the CDR3 reads TGTGCCAGCAGCCCGAGACAGGGATACGAGCAGTACTTC. As protein: CASSPRQGYEQYF.